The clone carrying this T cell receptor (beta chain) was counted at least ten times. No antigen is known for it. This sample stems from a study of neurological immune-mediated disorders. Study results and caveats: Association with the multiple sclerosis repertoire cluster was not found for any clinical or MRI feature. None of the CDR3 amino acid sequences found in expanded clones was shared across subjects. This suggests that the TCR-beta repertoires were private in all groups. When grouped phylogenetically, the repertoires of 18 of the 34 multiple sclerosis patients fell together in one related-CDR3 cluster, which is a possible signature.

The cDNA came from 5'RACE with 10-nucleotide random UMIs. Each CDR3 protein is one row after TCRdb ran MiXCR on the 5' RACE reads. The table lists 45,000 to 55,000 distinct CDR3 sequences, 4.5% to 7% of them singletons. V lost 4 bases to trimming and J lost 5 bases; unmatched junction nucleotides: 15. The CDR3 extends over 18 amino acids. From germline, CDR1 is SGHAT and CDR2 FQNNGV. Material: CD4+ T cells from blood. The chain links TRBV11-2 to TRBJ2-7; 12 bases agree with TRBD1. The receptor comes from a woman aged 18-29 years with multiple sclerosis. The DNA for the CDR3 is TGTGCCAGCAGCTCCACATTCCGGTCGGGACAGGGGGCCCACGAGCAGTACTTC. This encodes CASSSTFRSGQGAHEQYF.